This is a list of T cell receptor beta chains from one sample in a study of fetal regulatory T cell absence and autoimmunity. Profiling relied on immunoSEQ multiplex PCR, and the TCRdb table lists in-frame clones only, not all of them. The data hold around 100,000 clones, with approximately 79% observed a single time. Sample: pancreas tissue. These receptors originate from a male donor with IPEX syndrome. Both conserved end residues are part of each CDR3. Each record gives: J gene, V gene, clone size, CDR3 protein. Clone sizes are given selectively: once, few, many, or a class where the clone is expanded.

>TRBJ2-2|TRBV10-3|.
CAINGELAAGELFF
>TRBJ2-5|TRBV15|.
CATSKRIQETQYF
>TRBJ2-4|TRBV6-9|.
CASSYSRGSRDIQYF
>TRBJ2-7|TRBV6-6|.
CASSPPGQDCYEQYF
>TRBJ2-3|TRBV19|.
CASSPIQRDTQYF
>TRBJ2-1|TRBV29-1|.
CSVVRLAGGNEQFF
>TRBJ2-2|TRBV6-9|.
CASSYGTGNTGELFF
>TRBJ2-7|TRBV6-5|.
CASRDSGGRYEQYF
>TRBJ2-2|TRBV6-1|.
CATRRYTGELFF
>TRBJ1-1|TRBV7-2|.
CASSPDRGGTEAFF
>TRBJ2-5|TRBV7-6|.
CASSPVGWILRETQYF
>TRBJ2-5|TRBV11-2|.
CASSRTSGDQETQYF
>TRBJ2-5|TRBV11-2|.
CASSRPLAGVQETQYF
>TRBJ2-7|TRBV21-1|.
CASSNSTGDEQYF
>TRBJ1-6|TRBV5-5|few
CASSFLLSSYNSPLHF
>TRBJ2-1|TRBV27|.
CASRAGGRGHNEQFF
>TRBJ2-7|TRBV11-2|.
CASSLYGYEQYF
>TRBJ2-7|TRBV7-8|.
CASSSPTGVPYEQYF
>TRBJ1-1|TRBV30|.
CAWTRPGAGNTEAFF
>TRBJ1-2|TRBV29-1|.
CSAGTGVLGYTF
>TRBJ2-7|TRBV5-1|.
CASSLSLAGRYEQYF
>TRBJ1-2|TRBV23-1|.
CASSQSNRPRGYTF
>TRBJ2-7|TRBV6-5|.
CASSYPQGSEQYF
>TRBJ2-5|TRBV27|.
CASRASGGGLETQYF
>TRBJ1-2|TRBV7-9|few
CASSPLHRGYTF
>TRBJ2-7|TRBV29-1|.
CSVGWLAGISYEQYF
>TRBJ2-5|TRBV2|.
CASSEWRGGRETQYF
>TRBJ2-3|TRBV19|.
CASSIGGTDTQYF
>TRBJ2-2|TRBV30|.
CAWSVRLAGVGELFF
>TRBJ2-7|TRBV14|.
CASSLQGAYEQYF
>TRBJ2-3|TRBV4-1|.
CASSRTSGTDTQYF